This TCR beta chain was found in a study of T cell changes during pregnancy in multiple sclerosis. The CDR3 has 15 residues. V shed 5 bases and J shed 0 bases, with 12 bases lying between them. Germline CDR1 reads MNHEY; CDR2 reads SMNVEV (reference sequence). This table comes from immunoSEQ multiplex PCR, and its TCRdb copy is limited to in-frame clones, with some not included. The profile shows nearly 40,000 clones, 85% to 95% of them singletons. This sequence joins TRBV27 and TRBJ2-3, with unresolved D. This clonotype was obtained from a female donor with multiple sclerosis, enrolled in a pregnancy study. This specimen was CD4+ T cells from peripheral blood mononuclear cells, taken before pregnancy. The CDR3 protein is CASSPLGGSTDTQYF. The CDR3 coding sequence is TGTGCCAGCAGTCCCCTCGGCGGTAGCACAGATACGCAGTATTTT.